Many counts were recorded for the clone carrying this T cell receptor beta chain. Its specificity is not known. The data stem from a study of T cells in Graves' hyperthyroidism and ophthalmopathy. It was around 10 ml of fresh peripheral blood that supplied the PBMCs. Amplification of TCR beta CDR3 regions was performed using RNA transcripts as template. An initial round of RT-PCR targeting the TCR CDR3 relied on the HTBI primer set. TCRdb fed the multiplex PCR reads into MiXCR, producing one record per CDR3 protein. Altogether about 530,000 distinct CDR3 sequences are present, about 15% being singletons, with the ten largest covering 17%. Whole-study results and caveats: Most expanded thyroid clonotypes above 0.001 recurred in blood.

Sequences were obtained from blood. This clonotype was obtained from a young woman with Graves' ophthalmopathy.

In DNA form, the CDR3 reads TGTGCCAGCTCACCCGAGGGACGGCAGCCCCAGCATTTT. Translation gives CASSPEGRQPQHF. This chain links TRBV18 with TRBJ1-5; perhaps TRBD1 as D (5 bases). V was trimmed by 3 bases and J by 7 bases, leaving 10 bases between them. The germline V gene encodes CDR1 KGHSH and CDR2 LQKENI. This CDR3 is built from 13 residues.